This T cell receptor (beta chain) was identified in a study of blood T cells in healthy people across ages. Researchers report isolating at least 6.5 million PBMCs per sample. As to this clonotype: The junction and the germline gene differ at one end; a read error may be behind it.

Germline CDR1 and CDR2: SNHLY and FYNNEI. This CDR3 is built from 13 residues. Alongside a J-beta primer mix, a sample-barcoded 5' primer served in a second PCR lasting roughly 6 to 12 cycles. A template-switch adaptor with 12 random nucleotides tagged each cDNA molecule. TCRdb called the 5' RACE reads again in MiXCR, with one record for every CDR3 protein. The data contain 700,000 or so distinct CDR3 sequences, 20% to 25% of them singletons. Source material: blood. This receptor was identified in a man aged 70 or older in good health. V and J are TRBV2 and TRBJ1-4; no reliable D call. The CDR3 DNA reads as TGTGACAGCAGTGAGCGGACCCGGGCAAAACTGTTTTTT. Translating it yields CDSSERTRAKLFF. Full variable domain (rest looked up from reference TRBV2 and TRBJ1-4): EPEVTQTPSHQVTQMGQEVILRCVPISNHLYFYWYRQILGQKVEFLVSFYNNEISEKSEIFDDQFSVERPDGSNFTLKIRSTKLEDSAMYFCDSSERTRAKLFFGSGTQLSVL.